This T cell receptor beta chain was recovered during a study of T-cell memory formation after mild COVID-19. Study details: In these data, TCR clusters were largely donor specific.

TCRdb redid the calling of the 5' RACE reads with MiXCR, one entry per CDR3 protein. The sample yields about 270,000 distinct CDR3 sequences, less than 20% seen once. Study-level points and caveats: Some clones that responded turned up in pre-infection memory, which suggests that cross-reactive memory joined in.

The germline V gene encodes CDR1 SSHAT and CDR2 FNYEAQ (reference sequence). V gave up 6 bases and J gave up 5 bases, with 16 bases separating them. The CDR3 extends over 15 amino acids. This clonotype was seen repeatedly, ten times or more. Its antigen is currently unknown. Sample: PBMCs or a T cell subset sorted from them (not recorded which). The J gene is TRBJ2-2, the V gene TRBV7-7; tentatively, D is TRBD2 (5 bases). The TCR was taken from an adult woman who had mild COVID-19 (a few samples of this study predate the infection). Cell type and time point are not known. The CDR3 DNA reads TGTGCCAGCAGTTTGGACTCTGCTCTAACCGGGGAGCTGTTTTTT. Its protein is CASSLDSALTGELFF.